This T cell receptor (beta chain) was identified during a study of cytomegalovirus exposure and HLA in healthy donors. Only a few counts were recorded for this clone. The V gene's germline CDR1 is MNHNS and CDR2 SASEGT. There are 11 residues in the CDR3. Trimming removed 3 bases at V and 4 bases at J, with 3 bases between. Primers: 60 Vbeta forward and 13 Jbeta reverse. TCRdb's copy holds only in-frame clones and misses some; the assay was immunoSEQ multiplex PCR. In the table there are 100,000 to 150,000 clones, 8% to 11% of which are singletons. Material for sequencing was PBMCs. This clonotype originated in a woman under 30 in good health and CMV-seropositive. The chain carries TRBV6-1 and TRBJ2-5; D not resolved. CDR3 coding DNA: TGTGCCAGCAGTGACCTAGAGACCCAGTACTTC. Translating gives CASSDLETQYF.